This TCR beta chain was sequenced for a study of blood T cell repertoires in COVID-19. Study overall: Whether acute or convalescent, the COVID-19 samples came from the United States, Italy and Spain. PBMCs, B-cell-depleted T cells, or T cells were the source of the cDNA or gDNA that made up the material.

Study processing details: Scientists estimated how many nucleated cells there were by amplifying reference gene primers. Data came from immunoSEQ multiplex PCR; TCRdb stores just in-frame clones and leaves some out. That table supplies the V and J calls and clone size; D and trimming were determined from the DNA. Altogether 80,000 to 90,000 clones are present, roughly 84% being singletons, with the ten largest covering roughly 15%. The specimen sequenced was peripheral blood. The sequence was collected from a woman in her 70s with acute or convalescent COVID-19.

The DNA for the CDR3 is TGCGCCAGCAGTTTTGGTAACGTGGGAGGGACAGATACGCAGTATTTT. It encodes CASSFGNVGGTDTQYF. This chain links TRBV5-1 with TRBJ2-3; 7 bases align to TRBD2. V shed 5 bases and J 3 bases; nucleotides not matched to a gene: 12. The germline gives CDR1 SGHRS, CDR2 YFSETQ. This CDR3 is 16 amino acids long.